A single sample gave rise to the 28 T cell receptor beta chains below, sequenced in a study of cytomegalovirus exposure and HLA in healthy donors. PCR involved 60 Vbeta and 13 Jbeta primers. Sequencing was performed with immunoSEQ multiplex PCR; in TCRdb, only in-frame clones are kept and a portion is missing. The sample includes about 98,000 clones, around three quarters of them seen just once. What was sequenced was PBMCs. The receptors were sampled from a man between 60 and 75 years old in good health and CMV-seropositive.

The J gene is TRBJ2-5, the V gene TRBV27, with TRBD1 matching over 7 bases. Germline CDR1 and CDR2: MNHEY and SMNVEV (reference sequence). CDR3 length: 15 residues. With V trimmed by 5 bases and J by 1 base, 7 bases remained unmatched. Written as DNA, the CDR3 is TGTGCCAGCAGTCGTCGACAGGGAACCCAAGAGACCCAGTACTTC. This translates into CASSRRQGTQETQYF.

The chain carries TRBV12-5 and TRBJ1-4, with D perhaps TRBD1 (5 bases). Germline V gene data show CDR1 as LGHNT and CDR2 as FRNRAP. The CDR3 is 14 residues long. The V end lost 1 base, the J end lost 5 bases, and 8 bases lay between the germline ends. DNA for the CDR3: TGTGCTAGTGGTTTGGATAGGGGAAATGAAAAACTGTTTTTT. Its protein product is CASGLDRGNEKLFF.

The DNA for the CDR3 is TGTGCCAGTAGTATCCGTCAGGCTGAAGCTTTCTTT. Protein: CASSIRQAEAFF. The V call is TRBV19, the J call TRBJ1-1, with unresolved D. Germline lookup yields CDR1 LNHDA and CDR2 SQIVND (reference sequence). The CDR3 loop spans 12 amino acids. Trimming shortened V by 3 bases and J by 6 bases, and 8 bases separated the two germline ends.

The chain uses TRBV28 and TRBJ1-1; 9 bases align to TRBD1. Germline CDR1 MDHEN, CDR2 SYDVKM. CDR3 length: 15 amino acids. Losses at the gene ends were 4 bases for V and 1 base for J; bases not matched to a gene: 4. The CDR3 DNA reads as TGTGCCAGCAGTTACCCGGGACAGGGGAACACTGAAGCTTTCTTT. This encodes CASSYPGQGNTEAFF.

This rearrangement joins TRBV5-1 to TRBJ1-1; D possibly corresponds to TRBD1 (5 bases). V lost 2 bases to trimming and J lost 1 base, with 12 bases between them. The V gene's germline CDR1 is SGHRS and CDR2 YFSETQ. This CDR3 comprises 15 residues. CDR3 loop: CASSLQATGNTEAFF. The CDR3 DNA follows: TGCGCCAGCAGCTTACAGGCCACGGGGAACACTGAAGCTTTCTTT.

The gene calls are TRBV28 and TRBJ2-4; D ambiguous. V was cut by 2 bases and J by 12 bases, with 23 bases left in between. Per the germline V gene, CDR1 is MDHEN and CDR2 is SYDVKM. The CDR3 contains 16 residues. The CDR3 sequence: CASSLNQASTPKAQYF. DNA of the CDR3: TGTGCCAGCAGTTTAAACCAGGCCTCTACCCCCAAGGCTCAGTACTTC.

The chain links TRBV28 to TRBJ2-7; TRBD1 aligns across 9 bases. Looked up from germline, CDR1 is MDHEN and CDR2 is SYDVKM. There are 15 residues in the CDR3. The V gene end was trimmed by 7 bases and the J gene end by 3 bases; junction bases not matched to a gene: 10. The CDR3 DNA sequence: TGTGCCAGCATCGCGAACCCGGGACAGGGCTACGAGCAGTACTTC. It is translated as CASIANPGQGYEQYF.

Written as DNA, the CDR3 is TGTGCCGCCAGCAGCTTGGAACAGCGGGGGGGCCTAGGCACCGGGGAGCTGTTTTTT. Encoded protein: CAASSLEQRGGLGTGELFF. J is TRBJ2-2 and V is TRBV5-8; 10 bases line up with TRBD2. CDR3 size: 19 residues. V was pared by 10 bases and J by 4 bases, with 22 bases of the junction left unmatched. From germline, CDR1 is SGHTS and CDR2 YDEGEE.

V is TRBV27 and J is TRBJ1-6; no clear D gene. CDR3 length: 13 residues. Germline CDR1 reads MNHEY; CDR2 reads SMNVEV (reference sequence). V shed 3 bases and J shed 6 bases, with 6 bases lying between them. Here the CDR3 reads CASSFGINSPLHF. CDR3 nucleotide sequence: TGTGCCAGCAGTTTCGGGATTAATTCACCCCTCCACTTT.

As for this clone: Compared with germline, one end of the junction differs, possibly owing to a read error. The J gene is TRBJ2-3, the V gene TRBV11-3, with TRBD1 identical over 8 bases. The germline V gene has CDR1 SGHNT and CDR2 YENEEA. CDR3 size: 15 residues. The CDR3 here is CASSLRTGSRDTQYF. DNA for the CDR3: TGTGCCAGCAGCTTAAGGACAGGGAGCAGAGATACGCAGTATTTT. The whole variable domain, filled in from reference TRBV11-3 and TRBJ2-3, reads EAGVVQSPRYKIIEKKQPVAFWCNPISGHNTLYWYLQNLGQGPELLIRYENEEAVDDSQLPKDRFSAERLKGVDSTLKIQPAELGDSAVYLCASSLRTGSRDTQYFGPGTRLTVL.

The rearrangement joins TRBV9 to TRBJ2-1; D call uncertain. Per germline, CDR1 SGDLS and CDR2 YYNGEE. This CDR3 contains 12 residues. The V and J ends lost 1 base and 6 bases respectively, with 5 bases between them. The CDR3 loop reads CASSVNSNEQFF. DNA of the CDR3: TGTGCCAGCAGCGTAAACAGCAATGAGCAGTTCTTC. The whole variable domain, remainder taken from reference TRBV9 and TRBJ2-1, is DSGVTQTPKHLITATGQRVTLRCSPRSGDLSVYWYQQSLDQGLQFLIQYYNGEERAKGNILERFSAQQFPDLHSELNLSSLELGDSALYFCASSVNSNEQFFGPGTRLTVL.

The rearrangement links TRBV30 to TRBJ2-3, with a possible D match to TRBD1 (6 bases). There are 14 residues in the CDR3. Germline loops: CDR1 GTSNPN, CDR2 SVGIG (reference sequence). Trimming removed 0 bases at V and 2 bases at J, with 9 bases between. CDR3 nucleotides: TGTGCCTGGAGTGTAGGGGGATACACAGATACGCAGTATTTT. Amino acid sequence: CAWSVGGYTDTQYF.

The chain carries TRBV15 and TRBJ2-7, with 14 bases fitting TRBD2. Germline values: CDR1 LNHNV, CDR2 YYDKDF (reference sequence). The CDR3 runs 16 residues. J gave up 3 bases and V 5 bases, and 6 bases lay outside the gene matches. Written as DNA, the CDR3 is TGTGCCACCAGCCGGGGACTAGCGGGGGAAATCTACGAGCAGTACTTC. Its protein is CATSRGLAGEIYEQYF.

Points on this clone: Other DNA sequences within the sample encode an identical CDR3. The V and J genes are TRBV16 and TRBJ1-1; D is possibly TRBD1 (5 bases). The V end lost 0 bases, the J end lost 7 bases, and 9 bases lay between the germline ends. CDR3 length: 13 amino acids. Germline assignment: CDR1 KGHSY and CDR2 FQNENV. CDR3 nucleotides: TGTGCCAGCAGCCAATCTTCAGGGCGTGAAGCTTTCTTT. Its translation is CASSQSSGREAFF.

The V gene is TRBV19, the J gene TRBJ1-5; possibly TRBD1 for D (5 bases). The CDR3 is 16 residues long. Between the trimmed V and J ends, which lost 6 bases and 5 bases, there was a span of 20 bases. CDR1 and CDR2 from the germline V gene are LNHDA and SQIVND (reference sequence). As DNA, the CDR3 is TGTGCCAGTAGCCCCCTGCAGGACCCGGGGGATCAGCCCCAGCATTTT. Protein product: CASSPLQDPGDQPQHF.

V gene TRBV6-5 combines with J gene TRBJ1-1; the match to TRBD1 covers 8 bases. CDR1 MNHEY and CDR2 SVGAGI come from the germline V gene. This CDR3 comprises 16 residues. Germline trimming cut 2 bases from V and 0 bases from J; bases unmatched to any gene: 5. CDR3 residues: CASSYRGTGMNTEAFF. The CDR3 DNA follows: TGTGCCAGCAGTTACAGGGGGACAGGCATGAACACTGAAGCTTTCTTT.

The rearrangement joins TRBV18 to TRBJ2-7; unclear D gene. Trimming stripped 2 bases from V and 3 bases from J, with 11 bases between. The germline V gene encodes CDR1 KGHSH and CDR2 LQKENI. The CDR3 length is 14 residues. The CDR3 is CASSPGRAVYEQYF. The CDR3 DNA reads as TGTGCCAGCTCACCAGGGCGAGCAGTCTACGAGCAGTACTTC.

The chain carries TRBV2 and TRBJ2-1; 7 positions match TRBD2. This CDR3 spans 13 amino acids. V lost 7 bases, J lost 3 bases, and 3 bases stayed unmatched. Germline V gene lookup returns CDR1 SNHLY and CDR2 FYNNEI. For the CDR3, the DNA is TGTGCCAGCATGGAGCGGGGCTACAATGAGCAGTTCTTC. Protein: CASMERGYNEQFF.

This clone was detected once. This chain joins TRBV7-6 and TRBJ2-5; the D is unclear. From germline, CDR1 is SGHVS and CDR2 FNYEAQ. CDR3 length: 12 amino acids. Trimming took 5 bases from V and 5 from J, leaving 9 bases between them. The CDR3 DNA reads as TGTGCCAGCAGCCCACTGAGGGAGACCCAGTACTTC. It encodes CASSPLRETQYF.

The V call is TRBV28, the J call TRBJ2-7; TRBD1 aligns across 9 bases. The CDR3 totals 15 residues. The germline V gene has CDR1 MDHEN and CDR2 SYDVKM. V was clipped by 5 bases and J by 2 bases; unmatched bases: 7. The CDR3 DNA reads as TGTGCCAGCAGTACCGCCGGGACAGGGCCCTACGAGCAGTACTTC. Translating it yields CASSTAGTGPYEQYF.

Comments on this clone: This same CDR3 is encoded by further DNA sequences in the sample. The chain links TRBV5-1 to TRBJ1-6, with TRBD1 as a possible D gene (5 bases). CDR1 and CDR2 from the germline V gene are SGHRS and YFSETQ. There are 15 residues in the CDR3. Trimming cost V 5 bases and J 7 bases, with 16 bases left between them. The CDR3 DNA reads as TGCGCCAGCAGGCTGATGTGGGGGGGGAATTCACCCCTCCACTTT. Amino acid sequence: CASRLMWGGNSPLHF.

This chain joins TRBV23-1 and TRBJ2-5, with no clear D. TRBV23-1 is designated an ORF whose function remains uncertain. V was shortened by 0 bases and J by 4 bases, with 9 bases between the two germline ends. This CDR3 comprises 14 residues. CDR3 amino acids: CASSQSDNRETQYF. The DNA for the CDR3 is TGCGCCAGCAGTCAATCAGACAACCGAGAGACCCAGTACTTC.

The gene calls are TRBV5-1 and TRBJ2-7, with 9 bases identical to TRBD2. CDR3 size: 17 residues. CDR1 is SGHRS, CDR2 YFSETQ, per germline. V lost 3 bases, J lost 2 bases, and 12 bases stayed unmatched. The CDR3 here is CASSSPSAGGGAYEQYF. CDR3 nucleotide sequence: TGCGCCAGCAGCTCCCCTTCGGCGGGGGGGGGAGCCTACGAGCAGTACTTC.

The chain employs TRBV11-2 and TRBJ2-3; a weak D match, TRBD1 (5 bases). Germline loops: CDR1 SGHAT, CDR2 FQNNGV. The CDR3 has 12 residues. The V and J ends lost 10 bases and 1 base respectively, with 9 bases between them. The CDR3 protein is CATGRGTDTQYF. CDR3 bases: TGTGCCACAGGGCGAGGCACAGATACGCAGTATTTT. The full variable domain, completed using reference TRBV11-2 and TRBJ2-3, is EAGVAQSPRYKIIEKRQSVAFWCNPISGHATLYWYQQILGQGPKLLIQFQNNGVVDDSQLPKDRFSAERLKGVDSTLKIQPAKLEDSAVYLCATGRGTDTQYFGPGTRLTVL.

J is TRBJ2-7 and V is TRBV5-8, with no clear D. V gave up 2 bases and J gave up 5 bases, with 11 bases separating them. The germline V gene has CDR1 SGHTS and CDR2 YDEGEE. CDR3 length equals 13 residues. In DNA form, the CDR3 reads TGTGCCAGCAGCTTTCCACAGAGAGACGAGCAGTACTTC. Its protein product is CASSFPQRDEQYF.

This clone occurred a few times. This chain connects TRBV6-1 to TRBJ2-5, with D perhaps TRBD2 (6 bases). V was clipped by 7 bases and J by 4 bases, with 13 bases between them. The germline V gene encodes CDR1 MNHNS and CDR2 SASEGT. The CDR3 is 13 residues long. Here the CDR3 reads CASTQTRGETQYF. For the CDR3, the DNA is TGTGCCAGCACCCAGACTAGGGGAGAGACCCAGTACTTC.

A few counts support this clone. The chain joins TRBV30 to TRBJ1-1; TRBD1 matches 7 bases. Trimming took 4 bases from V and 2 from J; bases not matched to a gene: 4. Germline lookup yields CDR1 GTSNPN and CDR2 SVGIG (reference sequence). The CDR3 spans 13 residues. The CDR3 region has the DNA TGTGCCTGGACCCGGGACAGCAACACTGAAGCTTTCTTT. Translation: CAWTRDSNTEAFF.

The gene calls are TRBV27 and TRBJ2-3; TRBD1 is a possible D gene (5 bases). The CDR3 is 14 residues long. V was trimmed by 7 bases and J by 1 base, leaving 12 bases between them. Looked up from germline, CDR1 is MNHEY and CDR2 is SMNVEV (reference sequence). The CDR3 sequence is CASTKTVGTDTQYF. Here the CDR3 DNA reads TGTGCCAGCACCAAGACAGTCGGCACAGATACGCAGTATTTT.